Given below is one T cell receptor beta chain in context. Antigen unknown. The data stem from a study of T cells in localized non-small cell lung cancer. Study-wide results and limits: Without multi-region sequencing, intratumor heterogeneity could not be excluded. Longer survival (overall) was linked to higher T cell density in blood. Exceeding tumor, uninvolved adjacent lung had the highest T cell clonality. Detection in adjacent lung was observed for a median around 50 of the top 100 tumor clones.

The data were produced by immunoSEQ multiplex PCR, yet TCRdb's version contains in-frame clones alone and is incomplete. This sample has about 52,000 clones; around 84% occur once, and the top ten carry about 16%. The length of the CDR3 is 13 residues. V was pared by 4 bases and J by 3 bases, with 9 bases between. In germline, CDR1 is MNHEY, CDR2 SMNVEV (reference sequence). Sequenced material: PBMCs, taken before any cancer treatment. This receptor was taken from a female donor with stage II lung adenocarcinoma. The chain carries TRBV27 and TRBJ1-1, with no clear D. For the CDR3, the DNA is TGTGCCAGCAGTTCCGTGGGGTACACTGAAGCTTTCTTT. Its translation: CASSSVGYTEAFF.